This T cell receptor (beta chain) stems from a study of PD-L1 blockade in urothelial cancer. As for the study in general: The median number of T cells present in blood samples was around 150,000.

Data came from immunoSEQ multiplex PCR; TCRdb stores just in-frame clones and leaves some out. The table records about 51,000 clones, more than 75% of them present only once. Time point meaning: peripheral blood 6 weeks after treatment start. The CDR3 has 14 residues. Germline-derived CDR1 and CDR2 are SEHNR and FQNEAQ (reference sequence). Trimming left V 1 base short and J 0 bases short, with 6 bases between. The chain combines TRBV7-9 with TRBJ1-1; D remains unclear. The input for sequencing was PBMCs, taken around atezolizumab (anti-PD-L1) treatment. The clonotype originates from a man aged 55-75 years with urothelial cancer. The CDR3 nucleotides are TGTGCCAGCAGCTTAGAACTGATGAACACTGAAGCTTTCTTT. Translating it yields CASSLELMNTEAFF.